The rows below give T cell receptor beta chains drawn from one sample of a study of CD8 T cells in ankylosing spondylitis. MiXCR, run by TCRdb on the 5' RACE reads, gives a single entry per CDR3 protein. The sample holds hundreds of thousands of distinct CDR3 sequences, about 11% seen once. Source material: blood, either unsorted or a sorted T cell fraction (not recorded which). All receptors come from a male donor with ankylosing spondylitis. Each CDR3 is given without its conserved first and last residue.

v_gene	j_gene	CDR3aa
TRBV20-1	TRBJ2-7	SVRQGPREQY
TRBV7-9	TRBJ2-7	ASSLIGTASYEQY
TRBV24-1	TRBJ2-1	ATSARRNSYNEQF
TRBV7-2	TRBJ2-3	ASSFGTGGVNTQY
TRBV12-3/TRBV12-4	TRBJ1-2	ASSPDRLLGYT
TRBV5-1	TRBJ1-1	ASSLYLGANTEAF
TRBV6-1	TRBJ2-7	ASSETEQY
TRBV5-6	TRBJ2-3	ASSGDRYRDTQY
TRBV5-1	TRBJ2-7	ASSFWAGQTSYEQY
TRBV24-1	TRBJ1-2	ATSDTKTGSYGYT
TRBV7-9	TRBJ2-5	ASASSGVEQETQY
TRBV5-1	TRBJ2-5	ASSLGQQETQY
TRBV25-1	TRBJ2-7	ASTPGAAGYKYEQY
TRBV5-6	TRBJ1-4	ASNLRGQTNEKLF
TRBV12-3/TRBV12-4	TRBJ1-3	ASSPGSASGNTIY
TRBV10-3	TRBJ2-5	AISERRETQY
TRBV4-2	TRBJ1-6	ASSQVDRESSPLH
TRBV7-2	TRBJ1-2	ASSLARDSDYT
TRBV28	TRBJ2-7	ASHPRTFSSYEQY
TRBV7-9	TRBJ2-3	ASSDRQGARDTQY
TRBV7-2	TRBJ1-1	ASSYLRDREAF
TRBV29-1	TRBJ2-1	SVGVGGSSSYNEQF
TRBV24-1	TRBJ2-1	ATSDSSHNEQF
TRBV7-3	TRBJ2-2	ASSLRWDSRNTGELF
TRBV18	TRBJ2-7	ASSPIAGGDHEQY
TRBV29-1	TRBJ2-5	SGARTGAWETQY
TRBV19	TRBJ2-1	ASSIVGGGYNEQF
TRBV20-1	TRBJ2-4	SATQGYGKNIQY
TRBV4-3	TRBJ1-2	ASSRAGGQGYGYT
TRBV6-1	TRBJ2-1	ASSDFRESDEQF
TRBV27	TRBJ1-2	ASSLSGTGWKGYT
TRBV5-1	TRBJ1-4	ASSLGGTEHEKLF
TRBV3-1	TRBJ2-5	ASSQDLGVGGTTQETQY
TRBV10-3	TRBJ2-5	AISESLGNQETQY
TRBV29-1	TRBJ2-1	SVWAGGSYNEQF
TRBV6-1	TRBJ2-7	ASSTSYYEQY